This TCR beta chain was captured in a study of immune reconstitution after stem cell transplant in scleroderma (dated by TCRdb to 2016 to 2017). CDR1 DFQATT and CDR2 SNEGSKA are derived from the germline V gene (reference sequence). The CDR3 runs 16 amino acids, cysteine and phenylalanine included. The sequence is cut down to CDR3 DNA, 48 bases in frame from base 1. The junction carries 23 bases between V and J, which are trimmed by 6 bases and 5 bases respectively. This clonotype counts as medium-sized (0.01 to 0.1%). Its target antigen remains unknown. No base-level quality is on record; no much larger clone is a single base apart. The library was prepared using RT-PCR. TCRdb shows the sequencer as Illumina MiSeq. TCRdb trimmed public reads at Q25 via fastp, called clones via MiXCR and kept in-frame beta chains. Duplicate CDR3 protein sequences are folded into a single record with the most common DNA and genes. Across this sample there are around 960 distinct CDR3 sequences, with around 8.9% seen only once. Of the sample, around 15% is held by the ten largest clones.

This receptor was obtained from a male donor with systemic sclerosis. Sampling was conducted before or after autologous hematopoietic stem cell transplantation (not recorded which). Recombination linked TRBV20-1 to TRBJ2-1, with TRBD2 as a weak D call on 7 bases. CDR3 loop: CSAGGGTGRGNNEQFF. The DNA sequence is TGCAGTGCGGGTGGTGGAACAGGGAGGGGAAACAATGAGCAGTTCTTC.